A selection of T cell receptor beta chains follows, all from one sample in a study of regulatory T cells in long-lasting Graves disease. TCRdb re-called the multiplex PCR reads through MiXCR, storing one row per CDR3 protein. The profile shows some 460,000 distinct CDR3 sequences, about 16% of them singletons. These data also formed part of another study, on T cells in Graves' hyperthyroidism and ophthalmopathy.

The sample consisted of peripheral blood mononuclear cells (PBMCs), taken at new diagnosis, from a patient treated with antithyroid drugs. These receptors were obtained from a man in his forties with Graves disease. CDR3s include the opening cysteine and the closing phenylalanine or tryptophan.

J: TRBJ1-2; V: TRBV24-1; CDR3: CATSDPGENYGYTF
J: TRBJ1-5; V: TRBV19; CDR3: CASKPLGSFNQPQHF
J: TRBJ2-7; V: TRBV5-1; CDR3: CASSYGGRGYEQYF
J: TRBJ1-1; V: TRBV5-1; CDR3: CASSREATANTEAFF
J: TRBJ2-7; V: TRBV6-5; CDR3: CASSYSLAGEQYF
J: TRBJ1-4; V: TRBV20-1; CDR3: CSARGHKTGQTNEKLFF
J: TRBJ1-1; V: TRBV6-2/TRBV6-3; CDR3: CASSVRVDTEAFF
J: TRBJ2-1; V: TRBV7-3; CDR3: CASSLTQGSYNEQFF
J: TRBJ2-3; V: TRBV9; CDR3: CASSVAGAVTDTQYF
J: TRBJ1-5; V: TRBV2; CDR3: CASRRGTQSNQPQHF
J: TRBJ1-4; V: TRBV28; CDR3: CASTPKTAGSGEKLFF
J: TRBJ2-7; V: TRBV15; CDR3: CATSGQGRSYEQYF
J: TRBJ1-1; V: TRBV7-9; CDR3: CASSTGEHTEAFF
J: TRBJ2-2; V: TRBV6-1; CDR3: CASRGRENTGELFF
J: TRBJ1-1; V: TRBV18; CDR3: CASSPTTGVAEAFF
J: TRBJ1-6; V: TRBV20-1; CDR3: CSARDGGSYNSPLHF
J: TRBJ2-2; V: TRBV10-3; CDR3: CATLQHRGSGGELFF
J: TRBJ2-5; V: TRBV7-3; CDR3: CASSPHAGQETQYF
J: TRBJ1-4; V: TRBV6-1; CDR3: CASSEAQGTTNEKLFF
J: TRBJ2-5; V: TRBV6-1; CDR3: CASDGEETQYF
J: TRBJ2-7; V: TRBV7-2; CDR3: CASSLKLAGGPRDEQYF
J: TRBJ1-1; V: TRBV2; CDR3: CASRGNRNTEAFF
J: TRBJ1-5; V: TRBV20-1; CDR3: CSARDSGAGLEPRNQPQHF
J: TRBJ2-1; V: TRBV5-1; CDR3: CASSLEPSGRAGEQFF
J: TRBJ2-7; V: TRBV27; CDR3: CASSIRTGGYEQYF
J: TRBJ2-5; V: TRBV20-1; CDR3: CSASTTTTLAGETQYF
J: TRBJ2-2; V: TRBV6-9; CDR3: CASSLPSRAPNTGEPFF
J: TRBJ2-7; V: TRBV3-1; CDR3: CASTLSITETGSNEQYF
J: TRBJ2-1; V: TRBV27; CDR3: CASKRANQHEQFF
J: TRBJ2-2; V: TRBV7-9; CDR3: CASSRIQGAAGELFF
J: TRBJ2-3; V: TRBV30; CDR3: CAWSFGGPDTQYF
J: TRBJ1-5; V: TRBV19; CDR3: CASGQASDGNQPQHF
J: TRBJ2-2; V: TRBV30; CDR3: CAWSRMVELFF
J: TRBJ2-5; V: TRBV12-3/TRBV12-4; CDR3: CASSLVGGAGETQYF
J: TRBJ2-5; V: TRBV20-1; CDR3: CSARHQGGETQYF
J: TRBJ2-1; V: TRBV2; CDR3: CASMPGLAGDDEQFF
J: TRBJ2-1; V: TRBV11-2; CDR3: CASSLDPSESSEQFF
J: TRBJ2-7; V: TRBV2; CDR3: CASSSTSPQYEQYF
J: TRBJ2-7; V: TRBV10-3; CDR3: CAISGGAAGGEQYF
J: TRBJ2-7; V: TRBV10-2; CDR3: CASTMTASSYEQYF
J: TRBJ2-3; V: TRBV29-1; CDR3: CSVVSAGKTDTQYF
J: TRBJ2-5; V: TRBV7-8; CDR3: CASSLPSGAQETQYF
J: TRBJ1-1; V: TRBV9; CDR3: CASSVGGAITEAFF
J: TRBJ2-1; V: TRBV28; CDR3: CASSPSGGEHYNEQFF